These 29 T cell receptor beta chains originate from one sample sequenced in a study of T-cell reconstitution after alpha-beta-depleted transplantation in children. Unique molecular identifiers were used to barcode this TCRbeta library. From the PCR reads, TCRdb called clonotypes with MiXCR, one entry per CDR3 protein. Of more than 120,000 distinct CDR3 sequences detected, 8% to 10% appear once; the ten largest clones hold roughly 20%. The material sequenced was PBMCs, mostly from graft donor cells, taken 180 days after TCRalphabeta/CD19-depleted stem cell transplant. The receptors shown here come from a female patient aged 2-15 years who had a stem cell transplant for congenital amegakaryocytic thrombocytopenia, so the T cells may come from the graft donor.

The genes are TRBV12-5 and TRBJ2-3; 12 positions agree with TRBD2. V gave up 4 bases and J gave up 6 bases; unmatched junction bases: 8. Germline loops: CDR1 LGHNT, CDR2 FRNRAP. The CDR3 has 16 amino acids. The CDR3 sequence is CASGSTSGSQVDTQYF. The CDR3 bases are TGTGCTAGTGGTTCGACTAGCGGGAGTCAAGTGGATACGCAGTATTTT.

This clonotype was seen at least ten times. In DNA form, the CDR3 reads TGTGCCAGCTCACCCCGTAGTAATCCGGACGAGCAGTACTTC. Translation: CASSPRSNPDEQYF. The chain combines TRBV18 with TRBJ2-7; no firm D call. Germline V CDR1 and CDR2: KGHSH, LQKENI. The length of the CDR3 is 14 residues. Trimming took off 3 bases at V and 5 bases at J, with 14 bases between the two ends.

This clonotype occurred many times. The V call is TRBV28, the J call TRBJ2-3; no firm D call. CDR1 and CDR2 from the germline V gene are MDHEN and SYDVKM. The ends were cut back, 6 bases at V and 2 bases at J, with 15 bases in the middle. This CDR3 comprises 15 residues. CDR3 loop: CASSLLPRNTDTQYF. The CDR3 DNA is TGTGCCAGCAGCTTGCTGCCCCGGAACACAGATACGCAGTATTTT.

Many counts were recorded for this clonotype. V usage is TRBV7-9 and J usage is TRBJ2-7; possibly TRBD2 for D (5 bases). The CDR3 consists of 14 residues. Trimming stripped 2 bases from V and 4 bases from J, with 12 bases between. Per germline, CDR1 SEHNR and CDR2 FQNEAQ (reference sequence). The CDR3 is CASSLKRAPYEQYF. The CDR3 coding sequence is TGTGCCAGCAGCTTAAAGAGGGCCCCGTACGAGCAGTACTTC. The entire variable domain, with the rest obtained from reference TRBV7-9 and TRBJ2-7, is as follows: DTGVSQNPRHKITKRGQNVTFRCDPISEHNRLYWYRQTLGQGPEFLTYFQNEAQLEKSRLLSDRFSAERPKGSFSTLEIQRTEQGDSAMYLCASSLKRAPYEQYFGPGTRLTVT.

There are a few counts of this clonotype. The chain combines TRBV10-2 with TRBJ2-7, with D hard to call. V was pared by 4 bases and J by 4 bases, with 11 bases between. The CDR3 contains 13 residues. The germline CDR1 and CDR2 sequences are WSHSY and SAAADI. The chain's CDR3 is CASSVAITYEQYF. CDR3 coding DNA: TGCGCCAGCAGTGTGGCTATAACGTACGAGCAGTACTTC.

This clonotype came up many times. The chain links TRBV20-1 to TRBJ2-7; TRBD2 aligns across 7 bases. CDR1 and CDR2 (germline): DFQATT, SNEGSKA (reference sequence). The V segment lost 3 bases and the J segment 1 base; nucleotides outside the gene matches: 6. This CDR3 spans 14 amino acids. The CDR3 DNA reads as TGCAGTGCTAGGCGGGCGGGAGTTTCCTACGAGCAGTACTTC. Translated, it gives CSARRAGVSYEQYF.

This clonotype showed up many times. This chain connects TRBV12-3 or TRBV12-4 to TRBJ2-5; 11 bases are a match to TRBD1. The CDR3 is 14 residues long. Trimming at V came to 6 bases and at J to 7 bases, leaving 7 bases not matched to a gene. CDR3 sequence reads: CASRLAGTGGTQYF. The CDR3 DNA reads TGTGCCAGCAGACTGGCCGGGACAGGGGGGACCCAGTACTTC.

This clonotype was seen at least ten times. This chain links TRBV9 with TRBJ2-1; 10 bases map to TRBD2. The CDR3 loop spans 16 amino acids. In germline, CDR1 is SGDLS, CDR2 YYNGEE. The V gene end was trimmed by 3 bases and the J gene end by 1 base; junction bases not matched to a gene: 4. CDR3 sequence reads: CASSATSGISYNEQFF. CDR3 nucleotides: TGTGCCAGCAGCGCCACTAGCGGGATATCCTACAATGAGCAGTTCTTC.

This clonotype came up many times. This chain connects TRBV5-1 to TRBJ2-7; 9 positions match TRBD1. J lost 6 bases, V lost 3 bases, and 13 bases had no gene match. From germline, CDR1 is SGHRS and CDR2 YFSETQ. CDR3 size: 16 residues. CDR3: CASSYTRPGQGGEQYF. CDR3 DNA sequence: TGCGCCAGCAGCTATACGCGCCCGGGACAGGGTGGCGAGCAGTACTTC.

This chain connects TRBV4-1 to TRBJ2-7; no firm D call. Trimming took off 0 bases at V and 2 bases at J, with 8 bases between the two ends. CDR3 size: 14 residues. Germline assignment: CDR1 MGHRA and CDR2 YSYEKL. The CDR3 region is CASSQDRFAYEQYF. The CDR3 DNA reads as TGCGCCAGCAGCCAAGACAGGTTTGCCTACGAGCAGTACTTC.

The sample holds many counts of this clonotype. The chain couples TRBV20-1 to TRBJ1-1, with a weak D call TRBD1 (6 bases). CDR1 is DFQATT and CDR2 is SNEGSKA in the germline V gene (reference sequence). This CDR3 is built from 17 residues. The V end was cut by 0 bases, the J end by 10 bases, with 27 bases between. The CDR3 DNA sequence: TGCAGTGCTAGAGATTCGGGGGGGGCGAAAGGTGGAAGAGGAGCTTTCTTT. The encoded protein is CSARDSGGAKGGRGAFF.

The J gene is TRBJ1-2, the V gene TRBV30, with a tentative D call TRBD1 (5 bases). Trimming cost V 0 bases and J 0 bases, with 14 bases left between them. Germline CDR1 reads GTSNPN; CDR2 reads SVGIG (reference sequence). There are 16 residues in the CDR3. CDR3 residues: CAWSVRRGASNYGYTF. The CDR3 nucleotides are TGTGCCTGGAGTGTTCGGAGAGGGGCATCTAACTATGGCTACACCTTC.

This clonotype was seen just once. One end of the junction fails to match germline, which may point to a read error. The chain employs TRBV5-6 and TRBJ1-2; 9 bases line up with TRBD1. The CDR3 is 15 residues long. Germline assignment: CDR1 SGHDT and CDR2 YYEEEE. The CDR3 loop is CASSSGTGYTYGYAF. The CDR3 nucleotides read TGTGCCAGCAGCTCCGGGACAGGGTACACCTATGGCTACGCCTTC.

This clonotype was counted ten times or more. The rearrangement joins TRBV7-6 to TRBJ2-5; 8 bases line up with TRBD1. V was clipped by 8 bases and J by 2 bases; unmatched bases: 7. This CDR3 has 14 amino acids. The germline CDR1 and CDR2 sequences are SGHVS and FNYEAQ. In nucleotides, the CDR3 is TGTGCCAGCGCAGCAGGGGGCCGTCAAGAGACCCAGTACTTC. Its translation: CASAAGGRQETQYF.

This clonotype was counted many times. The genes are TRBV3-1 and TRBJ2-5, with 11 bases aligning to TRBD2. CDR3 length: 15 amino acids. J gave up 4 bases and V 4 bases, and 5 bases lay outside the gene matches. CDR1 and CDR2 (germline): LGHDT, YNNKEL (reference sequence). The CDR3 DNA is TGTGCCAGCAGCCTACAGACTAGCGGGACAGAGACCCAGTACTTC. As protein: CASSLQTSGTETQYF.

This clonotype was counted ten times or more. Germline and junction disagree at one end, which may indicate a read error. V and J are TRBV28 and TRBJ1-2; no definite D call. Per the germline V gene, CDR1 is MDHEN and CDR2 is SYDVKM. The CDR3 length is 15 residues. CDR3 amino acids: CSSSFTETKRYGYTF. DNA for the CDR3: TGTTCCAGCAGTTTTACGGAAACCAAACGCTATGGCTACACCTTC.

This clonotype came up many times. The chain carries TRBV3-1 and TRBJ1-6; D remains unclear. The CDR3 spans 14 residues. V lost 0 bases to trimming and J lost 11 bases, with 11 bases between them. Germline lookup yields CDR1 LGHDT and CDR2 YNNKEL (reference sequence). The CDR3 loop reads CASSQESQITPLHF. The CDR3 nucleotides are TGTGCCAGCAGCCAAGAATCACAGATTACACCCCTCCACTTT.

This clonotype was seen at least ten times. The chain joins TRBV15 to TRBJ2-1; 13 nucleotides line up with TRBD2. In germline, CDR1 is LNHNV, CDR2 YYDKDF (reference sequence). The CDR3 sequence is 16 residues long. The junction had 8 bases not matched to a gene; V was cut back by 4 bases and J by 8 bases. The CDR3 region is CATSKKLAGGPYEQFF. The CDR3 nucleotides read TGTGCCACCAGCAAGAAACTAGCGGGGGGGCCGTATGAGCAGTTCTTC.

The gene calls are TRBV29-1 and TRBJ2-2; D is possibly TRBD1 or TRBD2 (5 bases each). The CDR3 spans 14 residues. Germline V gives CDR1 SQVTM, CDR2 ANQGSEA. Trimming pared 4 bases from V and 5 bases from J, leaving 14 bases between. CDR3 amino acids: CSVATLGETGELFF. CDR3 nucleotides: TGCAGCGTTGCTACCCTAGGGGAGACCGGGGAGCTGTTTTTT.

In this sample, this clonotype turned up many times. The rearrangement joins TRBV19 to TRBJ1-2, with D possibly TRBD1 on 5 matching bases. The V gene lost 6 bases and the J gene lost 4 bases, with 15 bases spanning the gap. Germline loops: CDR1 LNHDA, CDR2 SQIVND (reference sequence). The CDR3 covers 14 residues. CDR3 in DNA: TGTGCCAGTAGCGATGGACAACAGTTCTATGGCTACACCTTC. This translates into CASSDGQQFYGYTF.

This clonotype was seen many times. The genes are TRBV5-1 and TRBJ2-5, with D possibly TRBD1 on 6 matching bases. Germline V gene sequence: CDR1 SGHRS, CDR2 YFSETQ. This CDR3 has 14 amino acids. The V gene lost 4 bases and the J gene lost 2 bases, with 12 bases spanning the gap. In nucleotides, the CDR3 is TGCGCCAGCAGCGCTGGACAGATACAAGAGACCCAGTACTTC. This translates into CASSAGQIQETQYF.

This clonotype was seen more than once but under ten times. This chain joins TRBV6-5 and TRBJ2-7; TRBD1 aligns across 12 bases. V was clipped by 0 bases and J by 5 bases; unmatched bases: 5. CDR3 length: 16 residues. The germline CDR1 and CDR2 sequences are MNHEY and SVGAGI. The CDR3 loop reads CASSYSIGTGGHEQYF. In DNA, the CDR3 is TGTGCCAGCAGTTACTCAATAGGGACAGGGGGCCACGAGCAGTACTTC.

The rearrangement uses TRBV28 and TRBJ2-1; 13 bases agree with TRBD2. CDR1 is MDHEN, CDR2 SYDVKM, per germline. With V trimmed by 6 bases and J by 5 bases, 16 bases remained unmatched. The length of the CDR3 is 19 residues. The CDR3 nucleotides are TGTGCCAGCAGCCCGAATCTTGGATCCGGGACTAGCGGGAACAATGAGCAGTTCTTC. Its protein product is CASSPNLGSGTSGNNEQFF.

The table lists this clonotype with many counts. The chain has TRBV6-2 or TRBV6-3 and TRBJ1-1; D gene unclear. CDR3 length: 14 residues. The V gene's germline CDR1 is MNHEY and CDR2 SVGEGT. Between the trimmed V and J ends, which lost 5 bases and 3 bases, there was a span of 13 bases. CDR3 nucleotide sequence: TGTGCCAGCAGTCTGCTCAAACTTTACACTGAAGCTTTCTTT. It yields the protein CASSLLKLYTEAFF.

This clonotype was seen repeatedly, ten times or more. This chain uses TRBV5-4 with TRBJ2-2; 11 positions match TRBD2. After removal of 5 bases from V and 3 bases from J, the junction contained 0 bases not matched to a gene. The CDR3 extends over 14 amino acids. Per the germline V gene, CDR1 is SGHNT and CDR2 is YYREEE (reference sequence). CDR3 nucleotides: TGTGCCAGCAGGGGACTAGCGGACACCGGGGAGCTGTTTTTT. Its protein is CASRGLADTGELFF.

This clonotype appeared a few times. The rearrangement uses TRBV11-2 and TRBJ1-3; no reliable D call. Per the germline V gene, CDR1 is SGHAT and CDR2 is FQNNGV. There are 18 residues in the CDR3. Trimming shortened V by 1 base and J by 0 bases, and 16 bases separated the two germline ends. CDR3 sequence (DNA): TGTGCCAGCAGCTTAGGAGTTGACACCCTTGTCTCTGGAAACACCATATATTTT. Its translation: CASSLGVDTLVSGNTIYF. Filled out from reference TRBV11-2 and TRBJ1-3, the complete variable domain reads EAGVAQSPRYKIIEKRQSVAFWCNPISGHATLYWYQQILGQGPKLLIQFQNNGVVDDSQLPKDRFSAERLKGVDSTLKIQPAKLEDSAVYLCASSLGVDTLVSGNTIYFGEGSWLTVV.

In its sample, this clonotype was seen many times. This chain joins TRBV28 and TRBJ2-2; no clear D gene. The germline V gene has CDR1 MDHEN and CDR2 SYDVKM. Trimming removed 3 bases from V and 7 bases from J, with 3 bases in between. The CDR3 is 11 amino acids. The CDR3 DNA reads TGTGCCAGCAGTTTCGGCGGGGAGCTGTTTTTT. Translation: CASSFGGELFF.

As regards this clonotype: The junction shows a germline mismatch at one end, possibly a read error. The J gene is TRBJ2-7, the V gene TRBV5-6; 9 bases align to TRBD1. This CDR3 is 15 amino acids long. The germline gives CDR1 SGHDT, CDR2 YYEEEE. The chain's CDR3 is CASSLVDRGSSEQYF. The CDR3 bases are TGTGCCAGCAGCTTGGTGGACAGGGGCTCCTCCGAGCAGTACTTC. The whole variable domain, filled in from reference TRBV5-6 and TRBJ2-7, reads DAGVTQSPTHLIKTRGQQVTLRCSPKSGHDTVSWYQQALGQGPQFIFQYYEEEERQRGNFPDRFSGHQFPNYSSELNVNALLLGDSALYLCASSLVDRGSSEQYFGPGTRLTVT.

This clonotype was picked up many times. The chain has TRBV10-3 and TRBJ2-7; 7 nucleotides match TRBD1. The CDR3 covers 14 residues. J gave up 3 bases and V 10 bases, and 12 bases lay outside the gene matches. The V gene's germline CDR1 is ENHRY and CDR2 SYGVKD. The CDR3 DNA is TGTGCCACCCGCGTCCACCGGGACAGCTACGAGCAGTACTTC. Its translation: CATRVHRDSYEQYF.